This TCR beta chain was sequenced during a study of blood T cell repertoires in COVID-19. Produced via immunoSEQ multiplex PCR; TCRdb's table is partial and in-frame only. The sample contains around 130,000 clones, 70% to 85% of which appear only once. Everyone who took part was roughly 18 to 89 years old, and they came from about two dozen US areas. Researchers sorted participants into cohorts using their self-reported clinical history. Contact with a PCR-confirmed or clinician-diagnosed COVID-19 case occurred within 2 weeks of entry. The V end lost 6 bases, the J end lost 12 bases, and 15 bases lay between the germline ends. Germline values: CDR1 MNHEY, CDR2 SVGAGI. There are 12 residues in the CDR3.

The receptor comes from a woman in her late teens or twenties who had been exposed to COVID-19. The chain recombines TRBV6-5 with TRBJ2-1; tentatively, D is TRBD1 (6 bases). The specimen sequenced was PBMCs or T cells enriched from blood (not recorded which). CDR3 protein: CASSTTGSGQFF. The CDR3 nucleotides are TGTGCCAGCAGCACTACAGGGAGTGGGCAGTTCTTC.